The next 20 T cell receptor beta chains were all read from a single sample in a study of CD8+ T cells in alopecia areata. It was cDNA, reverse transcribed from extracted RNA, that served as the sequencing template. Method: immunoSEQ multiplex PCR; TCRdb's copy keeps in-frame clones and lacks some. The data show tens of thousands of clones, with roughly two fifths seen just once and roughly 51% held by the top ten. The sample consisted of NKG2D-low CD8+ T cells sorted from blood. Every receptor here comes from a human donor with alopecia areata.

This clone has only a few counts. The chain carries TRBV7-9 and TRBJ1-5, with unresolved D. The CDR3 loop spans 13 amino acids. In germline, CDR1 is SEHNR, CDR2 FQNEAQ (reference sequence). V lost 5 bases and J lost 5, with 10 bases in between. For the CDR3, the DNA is TGTGCCAGCAGCCTAACGGTGGATCAGCCCCAGCATTTT. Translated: CASSLTVDQPQHF.

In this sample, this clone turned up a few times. CDR3 in amino acids: CASSFVSGSSTDTQYF. In DNA form, the CDR3 reads TGCGCCAGCAGCTTTGTTTCCGGATCTAGCACAGATACGCAGTATTTT. This sequence joins TRBV5-1 and TRBJ2-3; D is unclear. Germline CDR1 and CDR2: SGHRS and YFSETQ. V lost 2 bases and J lost 0, with 13 bases in between. The CDR3 totals 16 residues. Looking up the rest from reference TRBV5-1 and TRBJ2-3 gives the full variable domain: KAGVTQTPRYLIKTRGQQVTLSCSPISGHRSVSWYQQTPGQGLQFLFEYFSETQRNKGNFPGRFSGRQFSNSRSEMNVSTLELGDSALYLCASSFVSGSSTDTQYFGPGTRLTVL.

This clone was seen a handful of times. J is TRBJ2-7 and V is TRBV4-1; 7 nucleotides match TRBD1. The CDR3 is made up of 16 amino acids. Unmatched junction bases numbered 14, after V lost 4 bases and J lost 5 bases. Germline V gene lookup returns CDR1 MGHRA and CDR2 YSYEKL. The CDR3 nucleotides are TGCGCCAGCAGCCGTCCAGGGGCAGGGGGTAACGACGAGCAGTACTTC. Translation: CASSRPGAGGNDEQYF.

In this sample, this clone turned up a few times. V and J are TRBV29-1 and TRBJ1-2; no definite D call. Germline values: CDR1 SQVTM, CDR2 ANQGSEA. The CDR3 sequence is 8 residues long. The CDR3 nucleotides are TGCAGTGCTAATGGCTACACCTTC. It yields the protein CSANGYTF.

The CDR3 loop is CASSVRGGTSYNEQFF. For the CDR3, the DNA is TGCGCCAGCAGTGTCAGGGGGGGGACCTCCTACAATGAGCAGTTCTTC. The chain employs TRBV4-1 and TRBJ2-1, with D perhaps TRBD1 or TRBD2 (7 bases each). The germline CDR1 and CDR2 sequences are MGHRA and YSYEKL. This CDR3 has 16 residues. Trimming removed 6 bases from V and 0 bases from J, with 15 bases in between.

This CDR3 reads CASSQRTYGETQYF. CDR3 in DNA: TGTGCCAGCAGCCAAAGGACATATGGGGAGACCCAGTACTTC. The chain couples TRBV7-6 to TRBJ2-5, with a tentative D call TRBD1 (5 bases). Trimming took 5 bases from V and 5 from J, leaving 15 bases between them. This CDR3 is built from 14 residues. CDR1 and CDR2 (germline): SGHVS, FNYEAQ. The full variable domain, rest sourced from reference TRBV7-6 and TRBJ2-5, is GAGVSQSPRYKVTKRGQDVALRCDPISGHVSLYWYRQALGQGPEFLTYFNYEAQQDKSGLPNDRFSAERPEGSISTLTIQRTEQRDSAMYRCASSQRTYGETQYFGPGTRLLVL.

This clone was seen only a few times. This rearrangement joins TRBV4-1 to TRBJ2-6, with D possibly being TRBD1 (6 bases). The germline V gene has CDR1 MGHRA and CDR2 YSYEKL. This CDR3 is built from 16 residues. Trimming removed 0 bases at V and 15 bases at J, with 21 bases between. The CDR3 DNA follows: TGCGCCAGCAGCCAAGATTACGGCAGGGGTTCAACGGGCCTGACTTTC. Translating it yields CASSQDYGRGSTGLTF.

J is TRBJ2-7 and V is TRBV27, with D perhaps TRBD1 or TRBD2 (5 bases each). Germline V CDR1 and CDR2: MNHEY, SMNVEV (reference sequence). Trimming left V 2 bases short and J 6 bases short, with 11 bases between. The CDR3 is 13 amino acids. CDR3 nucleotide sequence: TGTGCCAGCAGTTTAGGGACCAATACCGAGCAGTACTTC. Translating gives CASSLGTNTEQYF.

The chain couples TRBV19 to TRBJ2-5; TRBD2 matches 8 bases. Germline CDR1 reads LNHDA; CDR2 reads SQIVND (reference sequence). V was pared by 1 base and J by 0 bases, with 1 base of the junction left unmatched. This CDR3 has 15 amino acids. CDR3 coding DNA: TGTGCCAGTAGTATAGGGACTAGCCACCAAGAGACCCAGTACTTC. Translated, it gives CASSIGTSHQETQYF.

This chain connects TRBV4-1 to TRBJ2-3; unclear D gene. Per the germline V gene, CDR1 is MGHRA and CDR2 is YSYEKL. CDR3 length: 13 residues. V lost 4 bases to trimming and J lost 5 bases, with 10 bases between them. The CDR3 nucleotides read TGCGCCAGCAGCCCCCCGGTCCGAGATACGCAGTATTTT. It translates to CASSPPVRDTQYF.

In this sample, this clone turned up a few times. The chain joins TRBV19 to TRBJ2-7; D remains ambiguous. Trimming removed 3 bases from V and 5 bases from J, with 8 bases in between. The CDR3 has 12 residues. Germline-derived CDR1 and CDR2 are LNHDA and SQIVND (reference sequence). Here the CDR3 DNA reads TGTGCCAGTAGTATCCTGGGGAACGAGCAGTACTTC. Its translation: CASSILGNEQYF.

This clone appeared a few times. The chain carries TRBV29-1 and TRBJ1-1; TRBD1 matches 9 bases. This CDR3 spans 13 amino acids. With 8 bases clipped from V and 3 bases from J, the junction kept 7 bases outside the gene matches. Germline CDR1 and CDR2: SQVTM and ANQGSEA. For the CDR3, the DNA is TGCAGCTCCGGACAGGGGAGCTACACTGAAGCTTTCTTT. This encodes CSSGQGSYTEAFF.

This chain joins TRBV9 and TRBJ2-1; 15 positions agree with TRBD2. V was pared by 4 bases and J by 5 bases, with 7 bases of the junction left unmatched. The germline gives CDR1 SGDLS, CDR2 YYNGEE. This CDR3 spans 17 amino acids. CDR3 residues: CASSPRTSGRAHNEQFF. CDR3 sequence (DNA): TGTGCCAGCAGCCCCCGGACTAGCGGGAGGGCCCACAATGAGCAGTTCTTC.

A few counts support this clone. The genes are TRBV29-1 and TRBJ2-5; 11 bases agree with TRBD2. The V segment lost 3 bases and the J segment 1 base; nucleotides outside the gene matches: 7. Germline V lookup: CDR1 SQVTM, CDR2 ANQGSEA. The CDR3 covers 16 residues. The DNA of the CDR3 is TGCAGCGTTGAGCCCTCTAGCGGGGGGCCCCAAGAGACCCAGTACTTC. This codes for CSVEPSSGGPQETQYF.

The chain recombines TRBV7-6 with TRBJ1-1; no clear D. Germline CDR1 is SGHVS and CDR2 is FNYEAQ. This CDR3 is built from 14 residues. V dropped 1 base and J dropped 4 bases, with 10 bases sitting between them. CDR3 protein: CASSLGGRVTEAFF. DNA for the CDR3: TGTGCCAGCAGCTTAGGGGGTAGGGTCACTGAAGCTTTCTTT.

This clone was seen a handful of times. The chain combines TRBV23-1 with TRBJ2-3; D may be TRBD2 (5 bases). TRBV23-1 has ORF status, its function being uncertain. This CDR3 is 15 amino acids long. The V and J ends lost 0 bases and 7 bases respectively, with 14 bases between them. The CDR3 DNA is TGCGCCAGCAGTCAATCGTCAGGAGGCCGGAATACGCAGTATTTT. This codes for CASSQSSGGRNTQYF.

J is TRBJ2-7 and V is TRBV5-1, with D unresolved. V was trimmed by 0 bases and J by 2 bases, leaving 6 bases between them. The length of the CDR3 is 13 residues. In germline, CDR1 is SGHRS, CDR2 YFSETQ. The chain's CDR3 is CASSLGHAYEQYF. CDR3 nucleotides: TGCGCCAGCAGCTTGGGTCATGCCTACGAGCAGTACTTC.

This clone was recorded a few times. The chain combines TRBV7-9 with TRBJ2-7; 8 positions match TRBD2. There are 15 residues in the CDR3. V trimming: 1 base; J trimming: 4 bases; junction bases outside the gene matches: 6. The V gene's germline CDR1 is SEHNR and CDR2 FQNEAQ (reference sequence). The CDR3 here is CASSLGGLARYEQYF. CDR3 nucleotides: TGTGCCAGCAGCTTAGGAGGACTAGCTCGTTACGAGCAGTACTTC. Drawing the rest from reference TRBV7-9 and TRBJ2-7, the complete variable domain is DTGVSQNPRHKITKRGQNVTFRCDPISEHNRLYWYRQTLGQGPEFLTYFQNEAQLEKSRLLSDRFSAERPKGSFSTLEIQRTEQGDSAMYLCASSLGGLARYEQYFGPGTRLTVT.

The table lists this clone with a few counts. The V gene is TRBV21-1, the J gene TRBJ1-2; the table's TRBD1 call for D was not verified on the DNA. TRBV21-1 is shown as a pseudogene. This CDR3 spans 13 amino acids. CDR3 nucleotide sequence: TGTGCCACCAGGGGGGCGCGAGTCCCTGGCTACACCTTC. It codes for CATRGARVPGYTF.

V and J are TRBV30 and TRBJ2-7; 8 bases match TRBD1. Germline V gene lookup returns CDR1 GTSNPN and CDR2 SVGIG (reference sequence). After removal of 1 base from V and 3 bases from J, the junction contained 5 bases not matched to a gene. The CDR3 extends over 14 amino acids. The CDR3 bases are TGTGCCTGGAGTGCCGGGACAGGATACTACGAGCAGTACTTC. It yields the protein CAWSAGTGYYEQYF.